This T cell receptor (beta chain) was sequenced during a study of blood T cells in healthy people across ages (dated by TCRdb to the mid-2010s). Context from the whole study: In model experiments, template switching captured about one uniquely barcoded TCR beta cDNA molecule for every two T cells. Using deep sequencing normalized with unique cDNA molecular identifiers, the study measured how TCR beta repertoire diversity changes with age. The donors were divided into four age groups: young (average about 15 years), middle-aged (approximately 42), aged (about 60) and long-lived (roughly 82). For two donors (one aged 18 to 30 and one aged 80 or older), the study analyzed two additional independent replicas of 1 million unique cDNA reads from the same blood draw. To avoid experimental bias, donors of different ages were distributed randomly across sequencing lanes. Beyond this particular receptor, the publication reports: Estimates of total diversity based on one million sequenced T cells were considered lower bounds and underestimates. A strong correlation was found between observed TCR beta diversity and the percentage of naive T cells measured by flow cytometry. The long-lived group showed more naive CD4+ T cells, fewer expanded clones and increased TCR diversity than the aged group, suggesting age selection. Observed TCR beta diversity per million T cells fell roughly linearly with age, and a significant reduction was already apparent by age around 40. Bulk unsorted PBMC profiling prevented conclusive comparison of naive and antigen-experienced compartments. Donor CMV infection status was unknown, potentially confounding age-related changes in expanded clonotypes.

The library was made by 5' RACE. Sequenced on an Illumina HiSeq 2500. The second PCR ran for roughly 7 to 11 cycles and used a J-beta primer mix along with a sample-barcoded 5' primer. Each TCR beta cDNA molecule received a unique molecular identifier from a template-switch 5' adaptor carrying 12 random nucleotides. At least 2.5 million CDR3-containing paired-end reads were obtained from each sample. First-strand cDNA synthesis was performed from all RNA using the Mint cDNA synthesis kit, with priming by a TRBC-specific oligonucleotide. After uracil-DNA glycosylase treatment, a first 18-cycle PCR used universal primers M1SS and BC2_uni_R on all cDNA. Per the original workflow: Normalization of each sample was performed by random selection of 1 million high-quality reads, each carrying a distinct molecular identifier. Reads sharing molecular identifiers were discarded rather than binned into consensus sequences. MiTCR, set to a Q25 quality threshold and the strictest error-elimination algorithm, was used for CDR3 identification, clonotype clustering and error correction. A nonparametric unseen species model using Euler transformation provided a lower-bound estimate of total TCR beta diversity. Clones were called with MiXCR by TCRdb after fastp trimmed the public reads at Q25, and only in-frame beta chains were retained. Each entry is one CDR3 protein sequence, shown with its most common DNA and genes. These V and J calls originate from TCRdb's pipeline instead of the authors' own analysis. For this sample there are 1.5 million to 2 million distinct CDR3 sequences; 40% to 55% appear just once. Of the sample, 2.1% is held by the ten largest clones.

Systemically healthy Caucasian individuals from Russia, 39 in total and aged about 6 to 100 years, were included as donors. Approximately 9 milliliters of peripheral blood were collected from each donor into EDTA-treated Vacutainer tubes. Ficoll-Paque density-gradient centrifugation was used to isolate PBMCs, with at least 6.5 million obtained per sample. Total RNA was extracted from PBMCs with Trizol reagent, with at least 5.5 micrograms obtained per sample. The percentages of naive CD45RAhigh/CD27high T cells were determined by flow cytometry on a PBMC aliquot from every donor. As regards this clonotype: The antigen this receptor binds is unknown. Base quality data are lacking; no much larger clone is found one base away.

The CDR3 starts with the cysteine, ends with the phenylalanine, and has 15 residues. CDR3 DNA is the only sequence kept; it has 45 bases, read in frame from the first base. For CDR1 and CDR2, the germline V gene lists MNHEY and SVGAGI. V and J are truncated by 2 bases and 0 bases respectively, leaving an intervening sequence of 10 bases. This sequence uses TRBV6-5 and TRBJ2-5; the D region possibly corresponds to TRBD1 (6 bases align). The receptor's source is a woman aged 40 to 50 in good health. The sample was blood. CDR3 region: CASSYRDNYQETQYF. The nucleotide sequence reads TGTGCCAGCAGTTACCGGGACAACTACCAAGAGACCCAGTACTTC.